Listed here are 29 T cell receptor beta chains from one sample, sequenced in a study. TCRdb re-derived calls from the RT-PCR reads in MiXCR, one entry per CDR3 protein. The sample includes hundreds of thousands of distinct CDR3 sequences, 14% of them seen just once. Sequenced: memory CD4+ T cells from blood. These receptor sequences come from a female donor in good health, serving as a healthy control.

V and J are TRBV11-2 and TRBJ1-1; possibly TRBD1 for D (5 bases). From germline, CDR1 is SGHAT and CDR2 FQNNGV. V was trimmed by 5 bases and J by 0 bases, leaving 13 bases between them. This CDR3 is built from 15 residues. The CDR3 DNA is TGTGCCAGCAGCCCACTGGGACTCATGAACACTGAAGCTTTCTTT. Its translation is CASSPLGLMNTEAFF.

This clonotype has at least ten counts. DNA of the CDR3: TGTGCCAGCAGTTACGATACGGATGATGGCTACACCTTC. Protein sequence: CASSYDTDDGYTF. The chain joins TRBV6-5 to TRBJ1-2; D is unresolved. Germline V gene lookup returns CDR1 MNHEY and CDR2 SVGAGI. The CDR3 has 13 residues. The V gene lost 2 bases and the J gene lost 6 bases, with 10 bases spanning the gap.

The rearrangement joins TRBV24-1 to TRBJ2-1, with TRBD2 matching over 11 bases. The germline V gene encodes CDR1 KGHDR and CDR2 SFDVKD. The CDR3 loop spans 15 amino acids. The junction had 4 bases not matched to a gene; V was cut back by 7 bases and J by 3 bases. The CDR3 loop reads CATSRGLAVYNEQFF. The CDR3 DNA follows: TGTGCCACCAGCAGGGGACTAGCGGTCTACAATGAGCAGTTCTTC.

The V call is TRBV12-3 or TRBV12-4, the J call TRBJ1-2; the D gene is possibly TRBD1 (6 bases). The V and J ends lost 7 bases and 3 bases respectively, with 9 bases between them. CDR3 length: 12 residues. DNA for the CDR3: TGTGCCAGCAACGACAGGTACTATGGCTACACCTTC. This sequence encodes CASNDRYYGYTF.

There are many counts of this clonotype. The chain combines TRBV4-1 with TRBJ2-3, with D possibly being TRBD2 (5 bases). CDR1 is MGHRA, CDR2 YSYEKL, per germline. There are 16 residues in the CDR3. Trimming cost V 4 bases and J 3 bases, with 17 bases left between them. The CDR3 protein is CASSPQVRTETDTQYF. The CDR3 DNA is TGCGCCAGCAGCCCTCAAGTTCGGACTGAGACAGATACGCAGTATTTT.

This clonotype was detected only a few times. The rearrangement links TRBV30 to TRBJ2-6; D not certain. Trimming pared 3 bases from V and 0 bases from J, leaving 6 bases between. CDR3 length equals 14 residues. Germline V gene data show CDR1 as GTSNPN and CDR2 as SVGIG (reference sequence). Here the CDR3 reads CAWRESSGANVLTF. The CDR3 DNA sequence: TGTGCCTGGAGAGAGAGCTCTGGGGCCAACGTCCTGACTTTC. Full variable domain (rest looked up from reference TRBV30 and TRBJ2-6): SQTIHQWPATLVQPVGSPLSLECTVEGTSNPNLYWYRQAAGRGLQLLFYSVGIGQISSEVPQNLSASRPQDRQFILSSKKLLLSDSGFYLCAWRESSGANVLTFGAGSRLTVL.

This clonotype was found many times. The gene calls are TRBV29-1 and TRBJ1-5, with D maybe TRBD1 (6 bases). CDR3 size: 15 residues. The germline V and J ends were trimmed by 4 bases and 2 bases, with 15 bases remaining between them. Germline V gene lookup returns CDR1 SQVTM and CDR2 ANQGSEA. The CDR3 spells CSVGGQEGRNQPQHF. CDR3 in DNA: TGCAGCGTTGGGGGACAAGAGGGTCGCAATCAGCCCCAGCATTTT.

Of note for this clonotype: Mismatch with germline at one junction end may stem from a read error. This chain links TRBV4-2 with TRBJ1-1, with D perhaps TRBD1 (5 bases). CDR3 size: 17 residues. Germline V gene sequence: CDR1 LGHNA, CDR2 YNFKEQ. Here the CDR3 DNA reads TGTGCCAGCAACCAAGATCATGCCGGGACCCCCGGGACTGAAGCTTTCTTT. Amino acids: CASNQDHAGTPGTEAFF.

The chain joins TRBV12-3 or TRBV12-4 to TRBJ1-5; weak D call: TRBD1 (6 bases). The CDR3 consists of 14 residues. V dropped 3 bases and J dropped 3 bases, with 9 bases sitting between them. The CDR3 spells CASSLGAYNQPQHF. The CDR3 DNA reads TGTGCCAGCAGTTTGGGGGCGTACAATCAGCCCCAGCATTTT.

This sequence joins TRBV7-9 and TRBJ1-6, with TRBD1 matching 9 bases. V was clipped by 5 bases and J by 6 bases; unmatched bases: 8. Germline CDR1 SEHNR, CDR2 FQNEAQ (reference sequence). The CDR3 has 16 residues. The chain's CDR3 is CASSLWRGQGNSPLHF. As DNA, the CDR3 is TGTGCCAGCAGCCTTTGGAGGGGACAGGGTAATTCACCCCTCCACTTT.

The CDR3 region is CASSSRGDEAFF. For the CDR3, the DNA is TGCGCCAGCAGCTCGAGGGGGGATGAAGCTTTCTTT. V is TRBV4-3 and J is TRBJ1-1, with D possibly TRBD1 on 6 matching bases. Trimming removed 5 bases at V and 7 bases at J, with 11 bases between. Germline values: CDR1 LGHNA, CDR2 YSLEER. The CDR3 extends over 12 amino acids.

CDR3 coding DNA: TGCAGTGAGGGCGGGATCAGGAGCTCCTACAATGAGCAGTTCTTC. It encodes CSEGGIRSSYNEQFF. This chain uses TRBV29-1 with TRBJ2-1; a weak D match, TRBD2 (6 bases). This CDR3 is built from 15 residues. Germline CDR1 SQVTM, CDR2 ANQGSEA.

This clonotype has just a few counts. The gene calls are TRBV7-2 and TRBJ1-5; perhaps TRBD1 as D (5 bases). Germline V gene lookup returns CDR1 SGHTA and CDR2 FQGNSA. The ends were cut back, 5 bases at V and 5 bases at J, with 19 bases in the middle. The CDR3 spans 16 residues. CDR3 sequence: CASSRTPGTNHQPQHF. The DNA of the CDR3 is TGTGCCAGCAGCCGAACGCCAGGGACTAATCATCAGCCCCAGCATTTT.

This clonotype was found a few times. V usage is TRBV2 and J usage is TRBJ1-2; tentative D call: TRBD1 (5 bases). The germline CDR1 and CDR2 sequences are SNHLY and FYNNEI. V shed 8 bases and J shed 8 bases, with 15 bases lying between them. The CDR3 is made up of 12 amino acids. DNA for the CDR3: TGTGCCAGCGGGACTGATCTTAGGGGCTACACCTTC. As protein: CASGTDLRGYTF.

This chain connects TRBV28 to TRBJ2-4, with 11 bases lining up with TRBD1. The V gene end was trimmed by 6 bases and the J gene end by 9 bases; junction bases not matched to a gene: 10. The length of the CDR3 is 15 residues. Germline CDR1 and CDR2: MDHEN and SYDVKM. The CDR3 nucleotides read TGTGCCAGCAGCATTATAGGGACAGGGGGAAGCATTCAGTACTTC. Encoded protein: CASSIIGTGGSIQYF.

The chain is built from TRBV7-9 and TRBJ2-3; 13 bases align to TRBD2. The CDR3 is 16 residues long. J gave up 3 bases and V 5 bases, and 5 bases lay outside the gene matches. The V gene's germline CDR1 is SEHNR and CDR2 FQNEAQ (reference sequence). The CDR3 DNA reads TGTGCCAGCAGCGTAGGGACTAGCGGGATTACAGATACGCAGTATTTT. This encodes CASSVGTSGITDTQYF.

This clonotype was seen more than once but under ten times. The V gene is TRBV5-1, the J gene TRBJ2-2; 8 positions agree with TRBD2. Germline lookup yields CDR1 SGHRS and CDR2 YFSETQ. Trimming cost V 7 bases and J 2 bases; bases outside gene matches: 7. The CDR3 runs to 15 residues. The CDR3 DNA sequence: TGCGCCAGCTTCGCGGGGGGACCTAACACCGGGGAGCTGTTTTTT. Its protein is CASFAGGPNTGELFF.

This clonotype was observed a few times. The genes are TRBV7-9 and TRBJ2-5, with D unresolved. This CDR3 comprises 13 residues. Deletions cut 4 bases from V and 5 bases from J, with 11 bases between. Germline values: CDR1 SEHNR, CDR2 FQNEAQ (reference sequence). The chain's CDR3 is CASSSRTAETQYF. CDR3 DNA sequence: TGTGCCAGCAGCTCCCGCACGGCGGAGACCCAGTACTTC.

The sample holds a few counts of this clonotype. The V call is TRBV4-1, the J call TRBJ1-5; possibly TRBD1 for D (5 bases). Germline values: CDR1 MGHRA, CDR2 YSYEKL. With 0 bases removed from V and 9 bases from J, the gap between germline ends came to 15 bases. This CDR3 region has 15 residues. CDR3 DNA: TGCGCCAGCAGCCAAGAGGGGAGGGACTCTTCGCCCCAGCATTTT. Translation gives CASSQEGRDSSPQHF.

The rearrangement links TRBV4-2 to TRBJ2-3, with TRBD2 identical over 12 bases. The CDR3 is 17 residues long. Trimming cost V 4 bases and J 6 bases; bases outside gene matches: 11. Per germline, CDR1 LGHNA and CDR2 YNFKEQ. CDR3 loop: CASSPSHASGRADTQYF. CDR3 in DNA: TGTGCCAGCAGCCCCTCCCACGCTAGCGGGAGGGCGGATACGCAGTATTTT.

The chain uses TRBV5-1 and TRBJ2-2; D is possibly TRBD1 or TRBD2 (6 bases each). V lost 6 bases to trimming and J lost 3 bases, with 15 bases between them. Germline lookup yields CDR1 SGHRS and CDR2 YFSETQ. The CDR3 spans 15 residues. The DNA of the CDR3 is TGCGCCAGCAAGAGAGGGGGGACGGACACCGGGGAGCTGTTTTTT. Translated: CASKRGGTDTGELFF.

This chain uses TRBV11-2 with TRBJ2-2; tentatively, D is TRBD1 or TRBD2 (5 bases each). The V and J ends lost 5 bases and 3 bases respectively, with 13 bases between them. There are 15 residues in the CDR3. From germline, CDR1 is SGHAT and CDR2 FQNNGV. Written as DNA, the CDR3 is TGTGCCAGCAGCCCTGCCGGGACCTACACCGGGGAGCTGTTTTTT. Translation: CASSPAGTYTGELFF.

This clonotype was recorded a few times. CDR3 amino acids: CASSMGISPDTQYF. In DNA, the CDR3 is TGCGCCAGCAGCATGGGGATCAGCCCAGATACGCAGTATTTT. The rearrangement links TRBV5-1 to TRBJ2-3; D call uncertain. This CDR3 is built from 14 residues. Trimming removed 4 bases at V and 4 bases at J, with 13 bases between. Germline V gene sequence: CDR1 SGHRS, CDR2 YFSETQ.

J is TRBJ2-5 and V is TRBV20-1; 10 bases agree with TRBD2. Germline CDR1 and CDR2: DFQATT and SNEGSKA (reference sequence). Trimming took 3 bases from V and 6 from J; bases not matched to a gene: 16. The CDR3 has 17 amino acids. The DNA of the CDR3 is TGCAGTGCTAGCTCAGCCGGGAGCGGGAGGGCCAGAAAGACCCAGTACTTC. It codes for CSASSAGSGRARKTQYF.

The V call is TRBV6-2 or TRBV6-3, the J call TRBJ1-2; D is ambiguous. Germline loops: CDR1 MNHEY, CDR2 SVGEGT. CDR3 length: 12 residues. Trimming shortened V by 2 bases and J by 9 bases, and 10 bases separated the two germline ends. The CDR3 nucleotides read TGTGCCAGCAGTTACCCGGGGTCGAGCTACACCTTC. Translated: CASSYPGSSYTF.

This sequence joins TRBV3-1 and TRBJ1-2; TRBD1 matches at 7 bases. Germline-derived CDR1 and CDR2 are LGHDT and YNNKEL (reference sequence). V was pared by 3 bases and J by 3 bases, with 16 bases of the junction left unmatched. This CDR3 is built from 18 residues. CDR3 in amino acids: CASSHPRQGRRLDYGYTF. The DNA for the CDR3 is TGTGCCAGCAGCCATCCTAGACAGGGAAGGCGTCTGGACTATGGCTACACCTTC.

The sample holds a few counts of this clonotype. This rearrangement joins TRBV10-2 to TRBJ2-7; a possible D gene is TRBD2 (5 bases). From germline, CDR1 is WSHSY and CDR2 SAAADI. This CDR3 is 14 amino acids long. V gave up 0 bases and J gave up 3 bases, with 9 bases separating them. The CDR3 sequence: CASSESGRGYEQYF. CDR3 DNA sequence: TGCGCCAGCAGTGAGTCCGGACGGGGCTACGAGCAGTACTTC.

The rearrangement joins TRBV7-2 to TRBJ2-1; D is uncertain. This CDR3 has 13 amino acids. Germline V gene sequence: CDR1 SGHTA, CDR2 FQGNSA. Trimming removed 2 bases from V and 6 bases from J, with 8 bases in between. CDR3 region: CASSLYGINEQFF. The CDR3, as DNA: TGTGCCAGCAGCTTATATGGGATCAATGAGCAGTTCTTC.

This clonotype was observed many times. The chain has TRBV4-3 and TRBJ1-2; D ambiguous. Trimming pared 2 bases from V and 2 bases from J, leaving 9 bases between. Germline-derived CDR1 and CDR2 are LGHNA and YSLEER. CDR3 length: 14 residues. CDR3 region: CASSQSTANYGYTF. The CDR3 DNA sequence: TGCGCCAGCAGCCAATCGACTGCGAACTATGGCTACACCTTC.